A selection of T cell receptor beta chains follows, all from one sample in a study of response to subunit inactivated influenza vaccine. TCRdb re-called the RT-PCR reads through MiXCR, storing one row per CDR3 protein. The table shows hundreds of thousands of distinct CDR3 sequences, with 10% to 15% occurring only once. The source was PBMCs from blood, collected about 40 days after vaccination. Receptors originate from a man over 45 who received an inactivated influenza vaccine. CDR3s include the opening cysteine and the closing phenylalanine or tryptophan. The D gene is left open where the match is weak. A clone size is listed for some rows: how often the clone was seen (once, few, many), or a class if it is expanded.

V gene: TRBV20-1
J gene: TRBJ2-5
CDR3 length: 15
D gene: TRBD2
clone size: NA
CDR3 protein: CSARVIAGAQETQYF
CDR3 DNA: TGCAGTGCTAGGGTGATAGCGGGAGCCCAAGAGACCCAGTACTTC

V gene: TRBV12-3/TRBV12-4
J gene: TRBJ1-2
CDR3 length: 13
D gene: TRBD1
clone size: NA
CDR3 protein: CASSAGRGLGYTF
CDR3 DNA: TGTGCCAGCAGCGCAGGGAGGGGGCTTGGCTACACCTTC

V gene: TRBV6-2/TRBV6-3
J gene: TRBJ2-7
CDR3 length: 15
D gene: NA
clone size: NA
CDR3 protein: CASSYRPLIAYEQYF
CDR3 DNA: TGTGCCAGCAGTTACCGGCCGCTGATTGCCTACGAGCAGTACTTC

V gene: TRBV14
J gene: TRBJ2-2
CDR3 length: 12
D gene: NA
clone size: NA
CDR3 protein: CASSPLPGELFF
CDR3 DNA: TGTGCCAGCAGCCCTCTTCCCGGGGAGCTGTTTTTT

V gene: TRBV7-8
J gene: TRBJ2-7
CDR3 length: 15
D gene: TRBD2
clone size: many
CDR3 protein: CASSLGWTSGYEQYF
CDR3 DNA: TGTGCCAGCAGCTTAGGGTGGACTAGCGGCTACGAGCAGTACTTC

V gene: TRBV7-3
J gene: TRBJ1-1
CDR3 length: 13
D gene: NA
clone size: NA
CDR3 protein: CASSPGGKTEAFF
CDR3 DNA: TGTGCCAGCAGCCCCGGGGGGAAGACTGAAGCTTTCTTT

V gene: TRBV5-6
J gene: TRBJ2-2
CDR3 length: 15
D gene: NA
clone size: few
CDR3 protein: CASSLLNTNTGELFF
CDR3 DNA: TGTGCCAGCAGCTTGTTGAATACGAACACCGGGGAGCTGTTTTTT

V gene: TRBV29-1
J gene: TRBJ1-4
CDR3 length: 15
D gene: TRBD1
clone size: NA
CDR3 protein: CSVPDYGTGAEKLFF
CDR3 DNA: TGCAGCGTCCCCGACTATGGGACAGGGGCCGAAAAACTGTTTTTT

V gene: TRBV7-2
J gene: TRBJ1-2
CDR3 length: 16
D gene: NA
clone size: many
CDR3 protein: CASSLESVLDPYGYTF
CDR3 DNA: TGTGCCAGCAGCTTAGAGAGCGTATTAGACCCGTATGGCTACACCTTC

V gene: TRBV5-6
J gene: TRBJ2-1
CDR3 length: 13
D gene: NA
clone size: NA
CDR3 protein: CASSLVLLDEQFF
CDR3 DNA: TGTGCCAGCAGCTTGGTACTCCTCGATGAGCAGTTCTTC

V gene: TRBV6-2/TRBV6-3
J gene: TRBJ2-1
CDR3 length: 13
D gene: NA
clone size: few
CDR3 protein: CASSYGGAVEQFF
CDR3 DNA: TGTGCCAGCAGTTACGGGGGGGCCGTTGAGCAGTTCTTC

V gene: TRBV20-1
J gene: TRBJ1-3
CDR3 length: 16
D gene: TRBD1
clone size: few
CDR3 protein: CSASSGQGLSGNTIYF
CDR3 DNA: TGCAGTGCTAGCTCCGGACAGGGCCTATCTGGAAACACCATATATTTT

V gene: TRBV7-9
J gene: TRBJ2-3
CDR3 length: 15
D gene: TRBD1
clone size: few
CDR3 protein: CASSAAGGHTDTQYF
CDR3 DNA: TGTGCCAGCAGCGCCGCAGGGGGCCACACAGATACGCAGTATTTT

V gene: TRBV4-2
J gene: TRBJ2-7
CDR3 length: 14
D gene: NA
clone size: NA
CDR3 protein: CASSPGLHCYAQYF
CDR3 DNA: TGTGCCAGCAGCCCCGGGCTCCACTGCTACGCGCAGTACTTC

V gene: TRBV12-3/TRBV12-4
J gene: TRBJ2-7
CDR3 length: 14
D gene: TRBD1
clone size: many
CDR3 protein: CASSPGTGPSEQYF
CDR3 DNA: TGTGCCAGCAGTCCCGGGACAGGGCCAAGCGAGCAGTACTTC

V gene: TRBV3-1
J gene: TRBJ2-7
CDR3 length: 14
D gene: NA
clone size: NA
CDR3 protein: CASSQVGLSYEQYF
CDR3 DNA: TGTGCCAGCAGCCAAGTAGGGTTGTCCTACGAGCAGTACTTC

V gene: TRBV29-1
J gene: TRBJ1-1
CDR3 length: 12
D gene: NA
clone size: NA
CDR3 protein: CSARKLGFEAFF
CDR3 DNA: TGCAGCGCCCGAAAGCTCGGGTTTGAAGCTTTCTTT

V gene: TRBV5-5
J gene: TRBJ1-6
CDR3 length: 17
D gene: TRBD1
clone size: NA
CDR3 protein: CASRFRQGARYNSPLHF
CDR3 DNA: TGTGCCAGCAGATTTCGACAGGGGGCCCGCTATAATTCACCCCTCCACTTT

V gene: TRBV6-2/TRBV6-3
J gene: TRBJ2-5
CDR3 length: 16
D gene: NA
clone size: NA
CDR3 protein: CASSWGTLRLQETQYF
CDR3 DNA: TGTGCCAGCAGTTGGGGGACTTTGAGGCTACAAGAGACCCAGTACTTC

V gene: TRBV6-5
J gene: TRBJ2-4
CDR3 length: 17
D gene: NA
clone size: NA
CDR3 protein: CASSYSRAGLAKNIQYF
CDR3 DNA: TGTGCCAGCAGTTACTCTAGGGCAGGACTAGCCAAAAACATTCAGTACTTC

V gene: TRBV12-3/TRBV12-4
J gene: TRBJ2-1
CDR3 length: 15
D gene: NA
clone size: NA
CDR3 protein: CASTLLQVAYNEQFF
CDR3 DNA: TGTGCCAGCACCCTTCTACAGGTGGCCTACAATGAGCAGTTCTTC

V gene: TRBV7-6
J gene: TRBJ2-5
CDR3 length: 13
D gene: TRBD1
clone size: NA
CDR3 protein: CASSDRGLGTQYF
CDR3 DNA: TGTGCCAGCAGCGACAGGGGCCTAGGGACCCAGTACTTC

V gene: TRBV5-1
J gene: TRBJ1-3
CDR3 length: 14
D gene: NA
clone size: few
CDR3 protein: CASSLDGQRNTIYF
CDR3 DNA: TGCGCCAGCAGCTTGGACGGACAGAGAAACACCATATATTTT

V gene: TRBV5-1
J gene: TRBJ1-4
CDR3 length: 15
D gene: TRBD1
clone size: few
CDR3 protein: CASSLRGGEDEKLFF
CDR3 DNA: TGCGCCAGCAGCTTGCGAGGGGGCGAGGATGAAAAACTGTTTTTT

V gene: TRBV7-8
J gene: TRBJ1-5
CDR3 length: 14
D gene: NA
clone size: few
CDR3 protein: CASSLVVGNQPQHF
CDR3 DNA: TGTGCCAGCAGCTTAGTGGTCGGGAATCAGCCCCAGCATTTT

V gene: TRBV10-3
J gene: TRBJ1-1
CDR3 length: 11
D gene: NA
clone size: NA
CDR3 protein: CAISQNTEAFF
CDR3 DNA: TGTGCCATTTCGCAGAACACTGAAGCTTTCTTT

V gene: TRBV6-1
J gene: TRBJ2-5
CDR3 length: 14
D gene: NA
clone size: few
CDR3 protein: CASTPTGSEETQYF
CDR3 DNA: TGTGCCAGCACCCCGACAGGCTCGGAAGAGACCCAGTACTTC

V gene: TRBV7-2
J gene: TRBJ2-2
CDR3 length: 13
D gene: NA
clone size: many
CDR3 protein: CASSFREAGELFF
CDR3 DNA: TGTGCCAGCAGCTTTCGAGAGGCCGGGGAGCTGTTTTTT

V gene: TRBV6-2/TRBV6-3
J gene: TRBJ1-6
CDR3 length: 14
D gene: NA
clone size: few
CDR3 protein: CATKRTRIGSPLHF
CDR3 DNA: TGTGCCACCAAAAGGACACGGATAGGCTCACCCCTCCACTTT

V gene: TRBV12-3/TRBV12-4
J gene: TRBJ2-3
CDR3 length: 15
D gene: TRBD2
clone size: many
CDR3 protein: CASSLVLAGTDTQYF
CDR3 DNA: TGTGCCAGCAGTTTGGTGCTAGCGGGGACAGATACGCAGTATTTT

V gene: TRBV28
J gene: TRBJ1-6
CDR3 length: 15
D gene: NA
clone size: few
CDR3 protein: CASTNVFSAYSPLHF
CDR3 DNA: TGTGCCAGCACCAATGTGTTCTCTGCTTATTCACCCCTCCACTTT

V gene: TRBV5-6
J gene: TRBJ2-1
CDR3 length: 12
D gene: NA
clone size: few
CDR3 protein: CASSLGSTEQFF
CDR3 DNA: TGTGCCAGCAGCTTAGGTTCAACTGAGCAGTTCTTC

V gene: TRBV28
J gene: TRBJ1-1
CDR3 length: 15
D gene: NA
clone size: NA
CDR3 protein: CASRVKFMLGTEAFF
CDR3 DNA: TGTGCCAGCAGGGTCAAGTTTATGTTAGGCACTGAAGCTTTCTTT

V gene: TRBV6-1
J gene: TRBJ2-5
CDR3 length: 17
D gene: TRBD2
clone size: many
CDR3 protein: CASSMGLAGWYQETQYF
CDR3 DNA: TGTGCCAGCAGTATGGGACTAGCGGGTTGGTACCAAGAGACCCAGTACTTC

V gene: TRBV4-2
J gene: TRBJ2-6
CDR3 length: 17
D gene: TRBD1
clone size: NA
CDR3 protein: CASSQEGTGSGANVLTF
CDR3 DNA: TGTGCCAGCAGCCAAGAAGGGACAGGCTCTGGGGCCAACGTCCTGACTTTC